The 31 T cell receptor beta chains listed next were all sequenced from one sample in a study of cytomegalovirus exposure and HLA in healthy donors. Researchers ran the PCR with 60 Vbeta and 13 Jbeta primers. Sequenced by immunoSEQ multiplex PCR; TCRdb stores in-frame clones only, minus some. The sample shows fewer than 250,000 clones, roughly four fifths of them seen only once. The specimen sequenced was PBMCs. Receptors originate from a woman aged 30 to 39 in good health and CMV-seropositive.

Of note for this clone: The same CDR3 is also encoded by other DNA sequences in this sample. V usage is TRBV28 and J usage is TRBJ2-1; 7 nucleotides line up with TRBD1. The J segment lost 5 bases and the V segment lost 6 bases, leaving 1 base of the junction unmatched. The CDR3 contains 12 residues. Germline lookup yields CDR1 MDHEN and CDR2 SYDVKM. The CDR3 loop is CASRTGHNEQFF. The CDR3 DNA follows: TGTGCCAGCAGGACAGGGCACAATGAGCAGTTCTTC.

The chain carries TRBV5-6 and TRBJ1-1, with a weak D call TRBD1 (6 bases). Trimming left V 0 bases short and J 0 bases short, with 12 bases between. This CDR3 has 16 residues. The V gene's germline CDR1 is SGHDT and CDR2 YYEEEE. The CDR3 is CASSLAGGRLNTEAFF. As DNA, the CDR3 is TGTGCCAGCAGCTTGGCGGGGGGCAGGTTGAACACTGAAGCTTTCTTT.

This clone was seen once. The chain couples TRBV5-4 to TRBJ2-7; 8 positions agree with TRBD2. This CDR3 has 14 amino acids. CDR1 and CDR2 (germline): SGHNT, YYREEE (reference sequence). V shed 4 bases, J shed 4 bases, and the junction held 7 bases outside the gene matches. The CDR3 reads CASSPASGRYEQYF. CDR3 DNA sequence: TGTGCCAGCAGCCCGGCTAGCGGGCGATACGAGCAGTACTTC. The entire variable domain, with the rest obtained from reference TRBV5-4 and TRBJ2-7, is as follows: ETGVTQSPTHLIKTRGQQVTLRCSSQSGHNTVSWYQQALGQGPQFIFQYYREEENGRGNFPPRFSGLQFPNYSSELNVNALELDDSALYLCASSPASGRYEQYFGPGTRLTVT.

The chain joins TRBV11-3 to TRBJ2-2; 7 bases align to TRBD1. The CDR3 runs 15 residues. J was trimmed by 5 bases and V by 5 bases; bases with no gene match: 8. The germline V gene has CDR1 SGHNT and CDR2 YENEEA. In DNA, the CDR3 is TGTGCCAGCAGCCCAAATCCGACAGGGACCGGGGAGCTGTTTTTT. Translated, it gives CASSPNPTGTGELFF.

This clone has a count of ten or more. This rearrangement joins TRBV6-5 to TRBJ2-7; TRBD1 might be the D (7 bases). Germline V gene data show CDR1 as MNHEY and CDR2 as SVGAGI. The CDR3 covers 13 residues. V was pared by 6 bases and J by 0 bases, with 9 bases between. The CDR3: CASREGASYEQYF. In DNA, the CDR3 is TGTGCCAGCAGGGAGGGGGCCTCCTACGAGCAGTACTTC.

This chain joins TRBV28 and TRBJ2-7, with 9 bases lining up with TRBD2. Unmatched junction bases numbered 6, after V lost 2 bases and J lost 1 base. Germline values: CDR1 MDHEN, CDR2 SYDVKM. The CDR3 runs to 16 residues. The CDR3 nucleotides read TGTGCCAGCAGTTTACCGTCTAGCGGGACTTCCTACGAGCAGTACTTC. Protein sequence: CASSLPSSGTSYEQYF.

In nucleotides, the CDR3 is TGTGCCAGCAGATCGCAGGGTGCTGGGGCCAACGTCCTGACTTTC. The encoded protein is CASRSQGAGANVLTF. The chain has TRBV6-6 and TRBJ2-6; D perhaps matches TRBD1 (5 bases). The V gene's germline CDR1 is MNHNY and CDR2 SVGAGI (reference sequence). The V end was cut by 6 bases, the J end by 2 bases, with 11 bases between. The CDR3 is made up of 15 amino acids.

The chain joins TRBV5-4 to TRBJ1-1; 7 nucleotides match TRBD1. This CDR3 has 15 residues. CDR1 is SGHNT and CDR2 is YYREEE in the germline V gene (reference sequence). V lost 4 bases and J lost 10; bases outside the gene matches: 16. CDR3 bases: TGTGCCAGCAGCGATGGACAGGTTGGGGTGAGTGGAGCTTTCTTT. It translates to CASSDGQVGVSGAFF.

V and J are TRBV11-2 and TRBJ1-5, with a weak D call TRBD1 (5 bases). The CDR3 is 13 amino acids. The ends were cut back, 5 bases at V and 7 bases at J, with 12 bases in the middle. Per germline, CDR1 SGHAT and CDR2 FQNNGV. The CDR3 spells CASSQGGVQPQHF. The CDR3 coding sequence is TGTGCCAGCAGCCAAGGAGGGGTGCAGCCCCAGCATTTT.

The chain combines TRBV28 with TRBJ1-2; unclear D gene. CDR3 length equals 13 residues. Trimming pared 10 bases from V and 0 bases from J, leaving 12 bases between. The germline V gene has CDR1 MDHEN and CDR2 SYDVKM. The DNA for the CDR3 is TGTGCCATCCCTGATAGAGCTAACTATGGCTACACCTTC. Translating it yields CAIPDRANYGYTF.

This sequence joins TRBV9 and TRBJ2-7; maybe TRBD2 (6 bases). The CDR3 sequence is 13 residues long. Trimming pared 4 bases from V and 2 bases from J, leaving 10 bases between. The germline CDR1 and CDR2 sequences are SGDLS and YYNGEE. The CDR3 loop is CASSSGDTYEQYF. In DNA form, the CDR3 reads TGTGCCAGCAGCTCGGGGGATACCTACGAGCAGTACTTC.

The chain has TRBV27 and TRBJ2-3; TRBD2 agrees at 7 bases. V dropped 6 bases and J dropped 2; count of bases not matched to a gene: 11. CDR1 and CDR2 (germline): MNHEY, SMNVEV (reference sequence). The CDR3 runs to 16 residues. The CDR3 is CASRSPLASLTDTQYF. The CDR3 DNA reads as TGTGCCAGCAGGAGCCCACTAGCGTCACTCACAGATACGCAGTATTTT.

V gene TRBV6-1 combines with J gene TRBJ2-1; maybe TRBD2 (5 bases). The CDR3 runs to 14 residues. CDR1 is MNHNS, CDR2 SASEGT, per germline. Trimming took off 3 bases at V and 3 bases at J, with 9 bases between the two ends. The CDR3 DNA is TGTGCCAGCAGTGATAACCGGGGCTACAATGAGCAGTTCTTC. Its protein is CASSDNRGYNEQFF.

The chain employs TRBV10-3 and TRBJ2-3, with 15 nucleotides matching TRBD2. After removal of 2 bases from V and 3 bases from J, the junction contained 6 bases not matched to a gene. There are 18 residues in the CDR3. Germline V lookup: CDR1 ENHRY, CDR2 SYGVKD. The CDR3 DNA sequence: TGTGCCATCAGTGAGGGACTAGCGGGAGGGCTCGGTACAGATACGCAGTATTTT. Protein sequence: CAISEGLAGGLGTDTQYF.

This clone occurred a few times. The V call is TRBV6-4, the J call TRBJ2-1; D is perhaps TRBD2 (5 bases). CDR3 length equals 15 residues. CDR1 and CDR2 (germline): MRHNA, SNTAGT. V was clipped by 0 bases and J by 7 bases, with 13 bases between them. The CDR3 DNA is TGTGCCAGCAGTGACTCGGGTTGGGCGGGTAATGAGCAGTTCTTC. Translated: CASSDSGWAGNEQFF.

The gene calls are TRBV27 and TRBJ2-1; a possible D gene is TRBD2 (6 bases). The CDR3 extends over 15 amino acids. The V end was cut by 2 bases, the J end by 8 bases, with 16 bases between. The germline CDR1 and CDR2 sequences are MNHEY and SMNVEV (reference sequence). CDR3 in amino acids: CASSLIGGRPYEQFF. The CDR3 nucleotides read TGTGCCAGCAGTTTAATCGGAGGGAGGCCCTATGAGCAGTTCTTC.

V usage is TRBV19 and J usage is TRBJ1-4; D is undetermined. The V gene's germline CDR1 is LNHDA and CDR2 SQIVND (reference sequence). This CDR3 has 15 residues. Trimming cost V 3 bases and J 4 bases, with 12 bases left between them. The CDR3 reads CASSIPNGGNEKLFF. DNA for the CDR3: TGTGCCAGTAGTATCCCTAACGGAGGTAATGAAAAACTGTTTTTT.

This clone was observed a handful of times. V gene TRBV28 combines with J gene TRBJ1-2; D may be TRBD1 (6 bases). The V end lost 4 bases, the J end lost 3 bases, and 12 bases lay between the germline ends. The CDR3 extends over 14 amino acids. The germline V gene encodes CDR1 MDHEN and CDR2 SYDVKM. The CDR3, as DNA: TGTGCCAGCAGTTGGCAGGGGATGTACTATGGCTACACCTTC. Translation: CASSWQGMYYGYTF.

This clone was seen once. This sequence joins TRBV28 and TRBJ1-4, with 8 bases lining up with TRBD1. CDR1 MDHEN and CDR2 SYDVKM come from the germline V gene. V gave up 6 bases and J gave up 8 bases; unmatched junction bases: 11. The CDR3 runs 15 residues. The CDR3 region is CASRGRTGRWEKLFF. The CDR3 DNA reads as TGTGCCAGCAGAGGTCGGACAGGGCGGTGGGAAAAACTGTTTTTT.

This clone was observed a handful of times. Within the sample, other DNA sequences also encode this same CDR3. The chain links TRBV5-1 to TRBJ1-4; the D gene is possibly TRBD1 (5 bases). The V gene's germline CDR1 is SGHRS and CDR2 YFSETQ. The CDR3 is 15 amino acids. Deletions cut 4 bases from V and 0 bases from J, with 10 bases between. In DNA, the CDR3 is TGCGCCAGCAGCCGCGGGGGTGCAACTAATGAAAAACTGTTTTTT. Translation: CASSRGGATNEKLFF.

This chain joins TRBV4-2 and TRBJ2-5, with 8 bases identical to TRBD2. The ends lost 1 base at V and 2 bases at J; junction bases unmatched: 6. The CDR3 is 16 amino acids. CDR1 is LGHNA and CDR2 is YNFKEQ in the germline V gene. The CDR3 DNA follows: TGTGCCAGCAGCCAAGGCACTAGCGGAGGACAAGAGACCCAGTACTTC. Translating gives CASSQGTSGGQETQYF.

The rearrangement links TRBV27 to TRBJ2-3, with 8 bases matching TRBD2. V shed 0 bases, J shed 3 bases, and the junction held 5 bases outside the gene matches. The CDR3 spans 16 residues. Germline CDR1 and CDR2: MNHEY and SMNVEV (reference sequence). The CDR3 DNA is TGTGCCAGCAGTTTATCAGCGGGAGTATGGACAGATACGCAGTATTTT. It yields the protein CASSLSAGVWTDTQYF.

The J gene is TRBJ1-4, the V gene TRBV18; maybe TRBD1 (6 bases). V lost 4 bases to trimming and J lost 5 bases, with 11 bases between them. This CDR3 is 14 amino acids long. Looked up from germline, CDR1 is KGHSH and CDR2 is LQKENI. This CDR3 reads CASSQGQTNEKLFF. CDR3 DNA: TGTGCCAGCTCACAAGGACAGACAAATGAAAAACTGTTTTTT.

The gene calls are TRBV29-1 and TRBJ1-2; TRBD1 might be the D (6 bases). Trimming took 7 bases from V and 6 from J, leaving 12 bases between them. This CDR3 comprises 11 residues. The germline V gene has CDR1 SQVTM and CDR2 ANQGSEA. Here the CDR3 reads CSAQPGDGYTF. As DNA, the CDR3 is TGCAGCGCCCAACCAGGGGATGGCTACACCTTC.

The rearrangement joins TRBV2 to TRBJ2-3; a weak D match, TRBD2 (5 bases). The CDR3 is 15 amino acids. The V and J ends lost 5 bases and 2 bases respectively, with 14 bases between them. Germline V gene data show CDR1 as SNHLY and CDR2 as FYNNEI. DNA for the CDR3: TGTGCCAGCAGTTTACCGGGGTGGGACACAGATACGCAGTATTTT. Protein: CASSLPGWDTDTQYF.

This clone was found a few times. This CDR3 reads CASSFRAGGMETQYF. In DNA form, the CDR3 reads TGTGCCAGCAGCTTCCGTGCAGGGGGCATGGAGACCCAGTACTTC. The chain is built from TRBV7-9 and TRBJ2-5, with 8 bases that match TRBD1. V trimming: 3 bases; J trimming: 5 bases; junction bases outside the gene matches: 8. CDR3 size: 15 residues. The germline gives CDR1 SEHNR, CDR2 FQNEAQ (reference sequence).

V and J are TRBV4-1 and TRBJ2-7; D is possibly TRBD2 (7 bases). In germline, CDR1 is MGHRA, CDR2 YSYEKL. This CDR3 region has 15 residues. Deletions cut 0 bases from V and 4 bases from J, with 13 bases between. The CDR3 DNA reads TGCGCCAGCAGCCAAGAAACGGGGGGCGGATACGAGCAGTACTTC. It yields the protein CASSQETGGGYEQYF.

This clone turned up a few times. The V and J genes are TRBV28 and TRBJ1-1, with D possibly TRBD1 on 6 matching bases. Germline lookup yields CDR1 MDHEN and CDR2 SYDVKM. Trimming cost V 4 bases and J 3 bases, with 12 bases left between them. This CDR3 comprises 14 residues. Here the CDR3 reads CASSSRGRDTEAFF. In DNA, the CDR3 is TGTGCCAGCAGTTCCAGGGGCAGGGACACTGAAGCTTTCTTT. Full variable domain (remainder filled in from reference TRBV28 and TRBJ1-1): DVKVTQSSRYLVKRTGEKVFLECVQDMDHENMFWYRQDPGLGLRLIYFSYDVKMKEKGDIPEGYSVSREKKERFSLILESASTNQTSMYLCASSSRGRDTEAFFGQGTRLTVV.

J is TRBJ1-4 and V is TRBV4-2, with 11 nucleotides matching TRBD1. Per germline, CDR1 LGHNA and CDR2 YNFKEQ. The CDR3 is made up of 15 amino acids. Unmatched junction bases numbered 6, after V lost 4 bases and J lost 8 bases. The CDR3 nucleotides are TGTGCCAGCAGCCCGCCGGGACAGGGGGGAGAAAAACTGTTTTTT. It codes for CASSPPGQGGEKLFF.

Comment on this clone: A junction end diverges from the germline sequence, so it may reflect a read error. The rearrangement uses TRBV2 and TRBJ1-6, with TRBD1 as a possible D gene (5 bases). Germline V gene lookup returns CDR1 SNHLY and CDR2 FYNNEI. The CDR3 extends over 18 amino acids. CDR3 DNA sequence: TGTGCCAGCAGCGAAGAAGATGCAGGGAACTCCTATAATTCACCCCTCCACTTT. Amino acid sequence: CASSEEDAGNSYNSPLHF.

Here the CDR3 DNA reads TGCGCCAGCAGCTTGGCCGGGACAGGGGATCAAGAGACCCAGTACTTC. Residues: CASSLAGTGDQETQYF. The rearrangement joins TRBV5-1 to TRBJ2-5, with 10 bases that match TRBD1. V shed 0 bases, J shed 2 bases, and the junction held 4 bases outside the gene matches. CDR1 is SGHRS and CDR2 is YFSETQ in the germline V gene. The CDR3 runs to 16 residues.